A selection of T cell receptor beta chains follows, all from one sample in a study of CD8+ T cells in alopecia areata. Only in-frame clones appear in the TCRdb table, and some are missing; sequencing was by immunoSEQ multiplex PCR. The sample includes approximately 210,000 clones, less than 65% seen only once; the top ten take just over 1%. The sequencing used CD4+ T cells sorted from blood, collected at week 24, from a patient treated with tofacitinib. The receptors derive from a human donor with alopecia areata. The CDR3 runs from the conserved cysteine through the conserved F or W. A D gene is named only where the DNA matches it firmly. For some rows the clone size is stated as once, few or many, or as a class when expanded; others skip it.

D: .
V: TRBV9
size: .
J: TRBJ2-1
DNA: TGTGCCAGCAGCCCAAGCCAGACTAGTGGCGAGCAGTTCTTC
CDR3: CASSPSQTSGEQFF

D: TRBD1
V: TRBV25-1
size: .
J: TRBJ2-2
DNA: TGTGCCAGCAGTGGTATTCCCGGGACAGGGTATACCGGGGAGCTGTTTTTT
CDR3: CASSGIPGTGYTGELFF

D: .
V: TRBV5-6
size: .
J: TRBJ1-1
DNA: TGTGCCAGCAACCGAGGGCCACCAGGGTCAAACACTGAAGCTTTCTTT
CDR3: CASNRGPPGSNTEAFF

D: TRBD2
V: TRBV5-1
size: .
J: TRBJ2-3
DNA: TGCGCCAGCAGCCTCCGGGGACTAGCTTTGGATACGCAGTATTTT
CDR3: CASSLRGLALDTQYF

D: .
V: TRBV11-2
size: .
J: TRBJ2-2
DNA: TGTGCCAGCAGCTACGAGCGTTCCGGGGAGCTGTTTTTT
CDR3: CASSYERSGELFF

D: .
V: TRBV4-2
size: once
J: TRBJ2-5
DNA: TGTGCCAGCAGCCAAGGGACCGGGAATCAAGAGACCCAGTACTTC
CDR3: CASSQGTGNQETQYF

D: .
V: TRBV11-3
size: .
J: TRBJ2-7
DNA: TGTGCCAGCAGCCCTGGACATACCCATCCTTACGAGCAGTACTTC
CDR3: CASSPGHTHPYEQYF

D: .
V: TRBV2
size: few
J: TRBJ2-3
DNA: TGTGCCAGCGCAGCGAGGGCTAGCGCCAAGTACACAGATACGCAGTATTTT
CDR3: CASAARASAKYTDTQYF

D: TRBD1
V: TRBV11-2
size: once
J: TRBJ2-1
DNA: TGTGCCAGCAGCTCGGCACAGGGGGCGCGGGGCCACAATGAGCAGTTCTTC
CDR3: CASSSAQGARGHNEQFF

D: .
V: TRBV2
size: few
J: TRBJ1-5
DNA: TGTGCCAGCAGTGTCGACAGGAATCAGCCCCAGCATTTT
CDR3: CASSVDRNQPQHF

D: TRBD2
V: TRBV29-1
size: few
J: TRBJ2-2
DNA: TGCAGCGCGGGACTAGCGGGTCTCACCGGGGAGCTGTTTTTT
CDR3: CSAGLAGLTGELFF

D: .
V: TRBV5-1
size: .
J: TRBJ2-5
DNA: TGCGCCAGCACCAGTGGTACGGAGACCCAGTACTTC
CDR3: CASTSGTETQYF

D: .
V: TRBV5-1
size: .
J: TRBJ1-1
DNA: TGCGCCAGCAGTATCACAGGAGGGGACACTGAAGCTTTCTTT
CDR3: CASSITGGDTEAFF

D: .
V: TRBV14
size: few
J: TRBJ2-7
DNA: TGTGCCAGCAGCCAAACTTCCCGGGCGGAGTACTTC
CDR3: CASSQTSRAEYF

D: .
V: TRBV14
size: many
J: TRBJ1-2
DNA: TGTGCCAGCAGCCCCCTGGTAAACAGCAACTATGGCTACACCTTC
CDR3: CASSPLVNSNYGYTF

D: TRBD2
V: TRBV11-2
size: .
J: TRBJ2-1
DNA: TGTGCCAGCAGCGGCGGGGGGGCTTGGAATGAGCAGTTCTTC
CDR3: CASSGGGAWNEQFF

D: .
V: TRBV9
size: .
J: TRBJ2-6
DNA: TGTGCCAGCAGCGTATCCCCTGGGGCCAACGTCCTGACTTTC
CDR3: CASSVSPGANVLTF

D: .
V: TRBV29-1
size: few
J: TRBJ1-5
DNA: TGCAGCGTTGGAGAGGGAGTGGATAGCAATCAGCCCCAGCATTTT
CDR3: CSVGEGVDSNQPQHF

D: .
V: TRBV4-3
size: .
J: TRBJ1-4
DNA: TGCGCCAGCAGCCAAGTTAGGGGAAGTGGAGAAAAACTGTTTTTT
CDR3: CASSQVRGSGEKLFF

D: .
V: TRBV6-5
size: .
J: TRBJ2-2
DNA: TGTGCCAGCAGCTACGGCACCGGGGAGCTGTTTTTT
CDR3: CASSYGTGELFF

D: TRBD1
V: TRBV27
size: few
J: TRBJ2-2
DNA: TGTGCCAGCAGCGGGACAGTGGGAACCGGGGAGCTGTTTTTT
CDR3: CASSGTVGTGELFF

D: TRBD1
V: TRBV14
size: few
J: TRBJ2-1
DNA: TGTGCCAGCAGCCACTGGGACAGCTACAATGAGCAGTTCTTC
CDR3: CASSHWDSYNEQFF

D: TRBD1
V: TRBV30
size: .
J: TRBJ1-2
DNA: TGTGCCTGGAGTGCCCATCAGGGGGTCGCAGATGGCTACACCTTC
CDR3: CAWSAHQGVADGYTF

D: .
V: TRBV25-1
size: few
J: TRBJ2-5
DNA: TGTGCCAGCAGTGACTTCCAAGAGACCCAGTACTTC
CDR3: CASSDFQETQYF

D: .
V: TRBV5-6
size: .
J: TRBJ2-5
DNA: TGTGCCAGCAGCTTCAGGGGACGGCAAGAGACCCAGTACTTC
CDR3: CASSFRGRQETQYF

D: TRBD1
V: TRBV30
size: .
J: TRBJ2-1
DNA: TGTGCCTGGAGCCAAGACAGGGGTTTCCACAATGAGCAGTTCTTC
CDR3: CAWSQDRGFHNEQFF

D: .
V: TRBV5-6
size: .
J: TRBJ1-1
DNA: TGTGCCAGCAGCTTCCAGGGTGGCACTGAAGCTTTCTTT
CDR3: CASSFQGGTEAFF

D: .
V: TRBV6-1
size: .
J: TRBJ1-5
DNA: TGTGCCAGCAGTGAGGGCAGGAATCAGCCCCAGCATTTT
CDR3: CASSEGRNQPQHF

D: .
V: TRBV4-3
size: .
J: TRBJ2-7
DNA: TGCGCCAGCAGCCAAGATCATGGGGGCGAGCAGTACTTC
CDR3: CASSQDHGGEQYF

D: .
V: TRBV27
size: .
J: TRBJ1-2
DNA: TGTGCCAGCAGTTCGACGGGCTCGGGCTATGGCTACACCTTC
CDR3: CASSSTGSGYGYTF

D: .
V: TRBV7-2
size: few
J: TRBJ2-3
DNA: TGTGCCAGCAGCTCCCGATCGGGATCAGATACGCAGTATTTT
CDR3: CASSSRSGSDTQYF

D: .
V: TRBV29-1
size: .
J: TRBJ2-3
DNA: TGCAGCGTTGGAACGACTAGCACAGATACGCAGTATTTT
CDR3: CSVGTTSTDTQYF

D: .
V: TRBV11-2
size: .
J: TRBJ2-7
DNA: TGTGCCAGCAGCTTAGGCAGGGGCGAGCAGTACTTC
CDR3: CASSLGRGEQYF

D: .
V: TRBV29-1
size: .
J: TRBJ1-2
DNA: TGCAGCGTCGAATACGGGGCTTCGGGCTATGGCTACACCTTC
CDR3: CSVEYGASGYGYTF

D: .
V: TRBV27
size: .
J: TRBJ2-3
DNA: TGTGCCAGCAGTTTACTGGCAGGGACCACAGATACGCAGTATTTT
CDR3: CASSLLAGTTDTQYF

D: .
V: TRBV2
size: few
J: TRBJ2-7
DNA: TGTGCCAGCAGTGGGGGACCTTCCTACGAGCAGTACTTC
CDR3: CASSGGPSYEQYF

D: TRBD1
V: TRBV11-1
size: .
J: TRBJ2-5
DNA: TGTGCCAGCAGCTTCTCCGGGACAGGGGCTGGGGAGACCCAGTACTTC
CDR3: CASSFSGTGAGETQYF

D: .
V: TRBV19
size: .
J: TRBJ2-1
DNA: TGTGCCAGTAGTATCCGGACGGTCAATGAGCAGTTCTTC
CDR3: CASSIRTVNEQFF

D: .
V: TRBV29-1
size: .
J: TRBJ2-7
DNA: TGCAGCGTTAGGGTTAGAGGCAGGGGCTACGAGCAGTACTTC
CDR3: CSVRVRGRGYEQYF

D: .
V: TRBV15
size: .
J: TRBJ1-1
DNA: TGTGCCACCAGCAGAGATTCCGGCAGTGGGGTTGGGGCTTTCTTT
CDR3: CATSRDSGSGVGAFF

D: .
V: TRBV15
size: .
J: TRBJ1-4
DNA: TGTGCCACCAAACGCGGCAGGTTTAATGAAAAACTGTTTTTT
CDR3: CATKRGRFNEKLFF

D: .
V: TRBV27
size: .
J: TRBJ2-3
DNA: TGTGCCAGCAGGCTGGGAGATACGCAGTATTTT
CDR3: CASRLGDTQYF

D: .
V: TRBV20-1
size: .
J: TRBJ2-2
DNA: TGCAGTGCTAGAGATAACGGGGAGCTGTTTTTT
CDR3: CSARDNGELFF

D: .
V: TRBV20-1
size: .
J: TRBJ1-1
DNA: TGCAGTGTCTCAGGGGACATTGAAGCTTTCTTT
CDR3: CSVSGDIEAFF

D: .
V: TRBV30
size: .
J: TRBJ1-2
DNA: TGTGCCTGGAGTGTTAAAGGGTTTGACAAGGGCTACACCTTC
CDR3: CAWSVKGFDKGYTF

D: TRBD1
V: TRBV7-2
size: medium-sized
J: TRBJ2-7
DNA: TGTGCCAGCAGCTGGGCCGGGACAGGGAGCTCCTACGAGCAGTACTTC
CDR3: CASSWAGTGSSYEQYF

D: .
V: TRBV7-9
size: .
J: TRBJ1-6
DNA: TGTGCCAGCAGCCCGACAGAGCGCGGTTCACCCCTCCACTTT
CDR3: CASSPTERGSPLHF

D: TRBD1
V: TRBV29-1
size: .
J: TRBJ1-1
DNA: TGCAGCGTTGAAGGAAAGGTGACAGGGGGCACTGAAGCTTTCTTT
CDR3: CSVEGKVTGGTEAFF

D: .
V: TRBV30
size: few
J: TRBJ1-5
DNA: TGTGCCTGGAGTTCGGAGAATCAGCCCCAGCATTTT
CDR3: CAWSSENQPQHF

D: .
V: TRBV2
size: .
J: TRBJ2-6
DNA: TGTGCCAGCAGTGCTGGGGCCAACGTCCTGACTTTC
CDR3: CASSAGANVLTF

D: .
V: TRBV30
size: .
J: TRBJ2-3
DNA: TGTGCCTGGACCCCCGACGTGGGGAATACGCAGTATTTT
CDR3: CAWTPDVGNTQYF

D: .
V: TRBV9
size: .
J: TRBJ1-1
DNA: TGTGCCAGCAGCGTAGGAGGGGTTGAAGCTTTCTTT
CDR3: CASSVGGVEAFF

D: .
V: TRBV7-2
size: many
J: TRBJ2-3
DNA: TGTGCCAGCAGCTTAGTTTCCAGGACAGATACGCAGTATTTT
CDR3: CASSLVSRTDTQYF

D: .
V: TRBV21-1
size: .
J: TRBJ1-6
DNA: TGTGCCAGCAGCCCAACCGGGACAGGAGGTTCACCCCTCCACTTT
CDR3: CASSPTGTGGSPLHF

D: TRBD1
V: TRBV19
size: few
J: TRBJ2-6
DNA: TGTGCCAGTAGTGGCGACAGGGCTGGGGCCAACGTCCTGACTTTC
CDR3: CASSGDRAGANVLTF

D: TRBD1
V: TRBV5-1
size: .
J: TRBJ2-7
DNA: TGCGCCAGCAGCTCGGGGACAGTGGGGACGGGGGAGCAGTACTTC
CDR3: CASSSGTVGTGEQYF

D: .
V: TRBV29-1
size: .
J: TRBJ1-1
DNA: TGCAGCGTTGAAGGCCGACAGAACACTGAAGCTTTCTTT
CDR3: CSVEGRQNTEAFF

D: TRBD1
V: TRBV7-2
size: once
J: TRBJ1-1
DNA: TGTGCCAGCAGCTTATCCAGGGGGAGGAACACTGAAGCTTTCTTT
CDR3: CASSLSRGRNTEAFF

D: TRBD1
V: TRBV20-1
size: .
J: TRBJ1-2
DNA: TGCAGTGCCCAGAACAGGGGCGGCTACACCTTC
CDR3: CSAQNRGGYTF